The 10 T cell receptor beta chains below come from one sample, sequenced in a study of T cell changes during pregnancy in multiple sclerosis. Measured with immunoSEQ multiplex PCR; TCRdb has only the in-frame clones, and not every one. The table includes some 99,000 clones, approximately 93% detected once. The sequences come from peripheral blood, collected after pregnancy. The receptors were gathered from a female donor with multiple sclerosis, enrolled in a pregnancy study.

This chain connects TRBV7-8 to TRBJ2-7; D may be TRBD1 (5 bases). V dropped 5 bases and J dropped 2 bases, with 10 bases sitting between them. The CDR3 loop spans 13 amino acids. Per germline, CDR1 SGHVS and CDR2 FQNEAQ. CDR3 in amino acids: CASSPDTTYEQYF. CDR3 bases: TGTGCCAGCAGCCCGGACACCACCTACGAGCAGTACTTC. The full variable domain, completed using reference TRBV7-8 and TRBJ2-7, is GAGVSQSPRYKVAKRGQDVALRCDPISGHVSLFWYQQALGQGPEFLTYFQNEAQLDKSGLPSDRFFAERPEGSVSTLKIQRTQQEDSAVYLCASSPDTTYEQYFGPGTRLTVT.

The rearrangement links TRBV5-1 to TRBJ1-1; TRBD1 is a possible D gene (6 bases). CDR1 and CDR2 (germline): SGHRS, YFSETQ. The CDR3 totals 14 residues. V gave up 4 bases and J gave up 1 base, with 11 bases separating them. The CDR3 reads CASSRQDRNTEAFF. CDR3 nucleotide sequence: TGCGCCAGCAGCCGACAGGACCGGAACACTGAAGCTTTCTTT. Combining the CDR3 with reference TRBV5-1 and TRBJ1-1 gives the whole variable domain KAGVTQTPRYLIKTRGQQVTLSCSPISGHRSVSWYQQTPGQGLQFLFEYFSETQRNKGNFPGRFSGRQFSNSRSEMNVSTLELGDSALYLCASSRQDRNTEAFFGQGTRLTVV.

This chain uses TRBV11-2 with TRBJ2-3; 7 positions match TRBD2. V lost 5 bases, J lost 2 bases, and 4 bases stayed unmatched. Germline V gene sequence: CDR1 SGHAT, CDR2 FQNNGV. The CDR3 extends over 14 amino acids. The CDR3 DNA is TGTGCCAGCAGCCTAAGACTAGCCACAGATACGCAGTATTTT. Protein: CASSLRLATDTQYF.

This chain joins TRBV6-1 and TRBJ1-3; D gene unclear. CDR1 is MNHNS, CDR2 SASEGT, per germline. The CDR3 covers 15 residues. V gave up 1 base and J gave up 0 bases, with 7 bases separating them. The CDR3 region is CASSEDGSSGNTIYF. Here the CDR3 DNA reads TGTGCCAGCAGTGAAGACGGTAGCTCTGGAAACACCATATATTTT.

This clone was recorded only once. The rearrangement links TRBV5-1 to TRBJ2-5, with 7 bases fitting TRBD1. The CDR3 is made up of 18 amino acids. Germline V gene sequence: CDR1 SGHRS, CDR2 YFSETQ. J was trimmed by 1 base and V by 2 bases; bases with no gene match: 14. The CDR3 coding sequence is TGCGCCAGCAGCTTTCCCGCCAGGGGGTTAGGGCCCCAAGAGACCCAGTACTTC. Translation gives CASSFPARGLGPQETQYF.

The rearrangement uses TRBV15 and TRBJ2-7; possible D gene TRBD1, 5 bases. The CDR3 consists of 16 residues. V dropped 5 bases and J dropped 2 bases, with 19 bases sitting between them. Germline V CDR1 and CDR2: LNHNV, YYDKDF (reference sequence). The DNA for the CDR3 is TGTGCCACCAGCTCCCAATCAGGGTTGACACCCTACGAGCAGTACTTC. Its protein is CATSSQSGLTPYEQYF. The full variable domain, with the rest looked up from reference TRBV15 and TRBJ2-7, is DAMVIQNPRYQVTQFGKPVTLSCSQTLNHNVMYWYQQKSSQAPKLLFHYYDKDFNNEADTPDNFQSRRPNTSFCFLDIRSPGLGDTAMYLCATSSQSGLTPYEQYFGPGTRLTVT.

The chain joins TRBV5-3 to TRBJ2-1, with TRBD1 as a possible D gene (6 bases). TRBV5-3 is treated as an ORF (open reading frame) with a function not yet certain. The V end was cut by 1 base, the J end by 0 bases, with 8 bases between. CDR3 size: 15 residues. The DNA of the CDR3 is TGTGCCAGAAGCTTGTTGGGGGCCTCCTACAATGAGCAGTTCTTC. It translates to CARSLLGASYNEQFF.

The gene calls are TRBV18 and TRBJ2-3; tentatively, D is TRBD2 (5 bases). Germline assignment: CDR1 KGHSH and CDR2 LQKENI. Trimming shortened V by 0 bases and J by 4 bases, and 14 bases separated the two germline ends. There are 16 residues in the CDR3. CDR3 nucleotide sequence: TGTGCCAGCTCACCACCGCGGGTGGGCCGGGCAGATACGCAGTATTTT. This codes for CASSPPRVGRADTQYF. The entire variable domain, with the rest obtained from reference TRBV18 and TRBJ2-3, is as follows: NAGVMQNPRHLVRRRGQEARLRCSPMKGHSHVYWYRQLPEEGLKFMVYLQKENIIDESGMPKERFSAEFPKEGPSILRIQQVVRGDSAAYFCASSPPRVGRADTQYFGPGTRLTVL.

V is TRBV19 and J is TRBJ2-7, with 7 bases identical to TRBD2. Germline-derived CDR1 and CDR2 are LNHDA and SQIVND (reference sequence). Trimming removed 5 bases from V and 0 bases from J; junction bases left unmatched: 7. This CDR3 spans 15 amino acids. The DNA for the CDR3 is TGTGCCAGTAGTTCTACCGGGGGGAGCTCCTACGAGCAGTACTTC. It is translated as CASSSTGGSSYEQYF.

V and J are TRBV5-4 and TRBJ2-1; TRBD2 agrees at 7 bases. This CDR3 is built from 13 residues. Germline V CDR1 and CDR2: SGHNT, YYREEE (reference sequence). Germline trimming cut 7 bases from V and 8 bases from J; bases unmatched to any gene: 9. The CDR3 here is CASLSGRGDEQFF. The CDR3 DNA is TGTGCCAGCCTTAGCGGGCGTGGCGATGAGCAGTTCTTC.